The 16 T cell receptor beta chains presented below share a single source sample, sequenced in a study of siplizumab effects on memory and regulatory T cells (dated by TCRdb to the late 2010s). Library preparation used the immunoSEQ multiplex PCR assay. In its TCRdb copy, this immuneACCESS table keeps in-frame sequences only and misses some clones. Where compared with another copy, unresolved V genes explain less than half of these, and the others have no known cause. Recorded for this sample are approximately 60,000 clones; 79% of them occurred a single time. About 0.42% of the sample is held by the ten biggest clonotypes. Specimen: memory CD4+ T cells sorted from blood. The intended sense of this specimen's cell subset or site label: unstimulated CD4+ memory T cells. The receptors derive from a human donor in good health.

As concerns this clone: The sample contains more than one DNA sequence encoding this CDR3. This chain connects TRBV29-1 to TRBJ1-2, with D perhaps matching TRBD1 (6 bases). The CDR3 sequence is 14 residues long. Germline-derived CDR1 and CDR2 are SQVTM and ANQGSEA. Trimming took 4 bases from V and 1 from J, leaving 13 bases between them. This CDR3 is CSVVGRGLNYGYTF. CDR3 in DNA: TGCAGCGTTGTAGGCAGGGGCCTTAACTATGGCTACACCTTC.

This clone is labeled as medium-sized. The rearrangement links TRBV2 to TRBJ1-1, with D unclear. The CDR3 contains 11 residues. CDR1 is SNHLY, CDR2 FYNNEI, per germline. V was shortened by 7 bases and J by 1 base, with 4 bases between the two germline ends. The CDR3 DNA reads TGTGCCAGCATGGGGAACACTGAAGCTTTCTTT. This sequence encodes CASMGNTEAFF.

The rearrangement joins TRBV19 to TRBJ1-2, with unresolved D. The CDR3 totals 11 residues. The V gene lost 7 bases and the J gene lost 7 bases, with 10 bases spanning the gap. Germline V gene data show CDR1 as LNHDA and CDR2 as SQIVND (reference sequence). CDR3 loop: CASNVGIGYTF. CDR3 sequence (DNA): TGTGCCAGTAACGTGGGAATTGGCTACACCTTC.

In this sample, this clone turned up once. The CDR3 protein is CAWSKLAGGPSYEQYF. The CDR3 DNA is TGTGCCTGGAGTAAACTAGCGGGGGGCCCCTCCTACGAGCAGTACTTC. V gene TRBV30 combines with J gene TRBJ2-7; TRBD2 agrees at 12 bases. Germline V CDR1 and CDR2: GTSNPN, SVGIG (reference sequence). V lost 2 bases, J lost 0 bases, and 5 bases stayed unmatched. CDR3 size: 16 residues.

The CDR3 region has the DNA TGTGCCATCAGTGCCGGGAGGAACACTGAAGCTTTCTTT. Its protein product is CAISAGRNTEAFF. This chain uses TRBV10-3 with TRBJ1-1; D is unresolved. CDR3 length: 13 residues. The V gene lost 4 bases and the J gene lost 1 base, with 7 bases spanning the gap. CDR1 and CDR2 (germline): ENHRY, SYGVKD.

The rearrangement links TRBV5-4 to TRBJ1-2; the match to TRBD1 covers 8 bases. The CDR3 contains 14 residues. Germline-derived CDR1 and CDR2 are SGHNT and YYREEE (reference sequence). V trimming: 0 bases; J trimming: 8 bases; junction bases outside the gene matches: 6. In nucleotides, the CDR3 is TGTGCCAGCAGCTTGGGGCAGGGGGCGAGAGGCTACACCTTC. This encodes CASSLGQGARGYTF.

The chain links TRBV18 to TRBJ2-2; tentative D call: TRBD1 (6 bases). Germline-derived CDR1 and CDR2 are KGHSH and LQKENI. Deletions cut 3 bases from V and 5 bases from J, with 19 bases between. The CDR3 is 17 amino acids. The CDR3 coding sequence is TGTGCCAGCTCACCTCAATCGACAGGTTCGGGAACCGGGGAGCTGTTTTTT. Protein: CASSPQSTGSGTGELFF.

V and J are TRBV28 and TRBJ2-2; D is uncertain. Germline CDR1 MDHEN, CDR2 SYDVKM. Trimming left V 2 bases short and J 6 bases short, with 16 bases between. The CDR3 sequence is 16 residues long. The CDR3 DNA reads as TGTGCCAGCAGTTTACCTTCCCCGTGGCTAGCCGGGGAGCTGTTTTTT. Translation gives CASSLPSPWLAGELFF.

CDR3 loop: CASRHGQRDYGYTF. In DNA form, the CDR3 reads TGTGCCAGCCGGCATGGTCAACGGGACTATGGCTACACCTTC. The chain links TRBV28 to TRBJ1-2; no clear D. V gave up 8 bases and J gave up 3 bases, with 16 bases separating them. This CDR3 is 14 amino acids long. Looked up from germline, CDR1 is MDHEN and CDR2 is SYDVKM.

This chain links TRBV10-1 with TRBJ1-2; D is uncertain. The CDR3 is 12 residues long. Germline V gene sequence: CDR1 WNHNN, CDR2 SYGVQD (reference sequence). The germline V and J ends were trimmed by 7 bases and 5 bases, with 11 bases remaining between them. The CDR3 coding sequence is TGCGCCAGCACTCGGCAGGCTTATGGCTACACCTTC. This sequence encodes CASTRQAYGYTF.

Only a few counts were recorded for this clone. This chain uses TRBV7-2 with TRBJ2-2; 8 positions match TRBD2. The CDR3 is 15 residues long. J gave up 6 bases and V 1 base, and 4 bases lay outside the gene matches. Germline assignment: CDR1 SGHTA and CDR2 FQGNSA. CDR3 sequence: CASSLGGTSPGELFF. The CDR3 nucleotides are TGTGCCAGCAGCTTAGGGGGGACTAGTCCCGGGGAGCTGTTTTTT.

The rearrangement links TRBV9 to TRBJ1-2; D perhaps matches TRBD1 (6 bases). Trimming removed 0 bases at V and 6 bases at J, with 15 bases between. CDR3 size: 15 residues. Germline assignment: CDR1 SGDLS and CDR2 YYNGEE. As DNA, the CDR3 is TGTGCCAGCAGCGTAGCGTTCGACAGGTGGGATGGCTACACCTTC. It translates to CASSVAFDRWDGYTF. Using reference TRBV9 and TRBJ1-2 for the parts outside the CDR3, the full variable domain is DSGVTQTPKHLITATGQRVTLRCSPRSGDLSVYWYQQSLDQGLQFLIQYYNGEERAKGNILERFSAQQFPDLHSELNLSSLELGDSALYFCASSVAFDRWDGYTFGSGTRLTVV.

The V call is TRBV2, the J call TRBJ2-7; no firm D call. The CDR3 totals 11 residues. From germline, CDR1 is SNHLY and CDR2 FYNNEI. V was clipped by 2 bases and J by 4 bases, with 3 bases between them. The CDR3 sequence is CASSEYYEQYF. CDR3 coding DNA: TGTGCCAGCAGTGAATATTACGAGCAGTACTTC.

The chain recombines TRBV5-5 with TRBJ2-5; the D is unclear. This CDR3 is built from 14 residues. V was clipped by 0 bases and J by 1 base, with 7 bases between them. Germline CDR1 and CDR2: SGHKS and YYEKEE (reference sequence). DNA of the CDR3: TGTGCCAGCAGCTTGGATTTTAGCCAAGAGACCCAGTACTTC. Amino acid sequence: CASSLDFSQETQYF.

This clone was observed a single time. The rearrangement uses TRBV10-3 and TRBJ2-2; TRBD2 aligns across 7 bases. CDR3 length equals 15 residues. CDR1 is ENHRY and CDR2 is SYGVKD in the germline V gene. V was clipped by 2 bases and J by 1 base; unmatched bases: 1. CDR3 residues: CAISEGGGNTGELFF. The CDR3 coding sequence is TGTGCCATCAGTGAGGGCGGGGGGAACACCGGGGAGCTGTTTTTT.

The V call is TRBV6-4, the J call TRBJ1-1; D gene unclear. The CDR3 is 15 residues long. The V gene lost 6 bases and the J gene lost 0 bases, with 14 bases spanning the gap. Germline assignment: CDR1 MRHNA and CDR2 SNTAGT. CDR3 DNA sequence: TGTGCCAGCAGCCAGGACGGTACAATGAACACTGAAGCTTTCTTT. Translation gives CASSQDGTMNTEAFF.